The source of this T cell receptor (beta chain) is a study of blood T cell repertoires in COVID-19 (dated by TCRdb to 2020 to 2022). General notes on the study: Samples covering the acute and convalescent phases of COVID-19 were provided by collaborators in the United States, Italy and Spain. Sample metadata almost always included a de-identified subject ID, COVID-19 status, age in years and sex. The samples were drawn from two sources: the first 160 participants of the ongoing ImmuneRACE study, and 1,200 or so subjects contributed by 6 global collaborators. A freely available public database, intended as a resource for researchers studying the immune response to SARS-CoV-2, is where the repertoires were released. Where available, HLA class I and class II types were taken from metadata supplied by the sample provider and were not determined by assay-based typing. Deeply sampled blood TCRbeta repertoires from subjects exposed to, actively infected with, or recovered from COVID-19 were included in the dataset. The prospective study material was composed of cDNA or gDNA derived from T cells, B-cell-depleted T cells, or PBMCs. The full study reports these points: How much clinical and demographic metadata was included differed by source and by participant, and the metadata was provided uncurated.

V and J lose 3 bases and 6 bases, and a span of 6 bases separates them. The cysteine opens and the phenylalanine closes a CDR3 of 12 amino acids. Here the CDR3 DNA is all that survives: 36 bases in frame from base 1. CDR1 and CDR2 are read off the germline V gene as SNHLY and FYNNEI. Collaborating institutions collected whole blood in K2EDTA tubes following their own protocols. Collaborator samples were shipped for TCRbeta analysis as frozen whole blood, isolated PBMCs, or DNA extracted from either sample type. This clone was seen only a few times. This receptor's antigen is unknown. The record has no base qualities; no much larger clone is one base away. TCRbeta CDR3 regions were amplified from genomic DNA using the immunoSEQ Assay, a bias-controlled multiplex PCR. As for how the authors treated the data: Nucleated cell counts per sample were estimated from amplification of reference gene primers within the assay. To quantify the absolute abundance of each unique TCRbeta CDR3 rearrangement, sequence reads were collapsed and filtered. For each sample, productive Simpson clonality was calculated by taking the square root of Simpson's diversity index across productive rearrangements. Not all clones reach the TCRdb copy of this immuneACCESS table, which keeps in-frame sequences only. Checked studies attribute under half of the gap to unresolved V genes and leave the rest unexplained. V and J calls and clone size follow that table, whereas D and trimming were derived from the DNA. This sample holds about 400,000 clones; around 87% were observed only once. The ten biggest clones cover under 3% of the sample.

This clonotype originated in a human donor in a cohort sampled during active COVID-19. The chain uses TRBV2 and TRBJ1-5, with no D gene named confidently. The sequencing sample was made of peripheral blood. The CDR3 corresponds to CASSDRSQPQHF. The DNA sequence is TGTGCCAGCAGTGACCGTAGTCAGCCCCAGCATTTT. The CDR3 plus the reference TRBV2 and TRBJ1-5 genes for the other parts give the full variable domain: EPEVTQTPSHQVTQMGQEVILRCVPISNHLYFYWYRQILGQKVEFLVSFYNNEISEKSEIFDDQFSVERPDGSNFTLKIRSTKLEDSAMYFCASSDRSQPQHFGDGTRLSIL.